This T cell receptor (beta chain) was sequenced in a study of T cell repertoires in cytomegalovirus infection. Study at large: From public TCR beta signatures came an indication of both CMV infection and matching HLA type.

TCRdb re-called the reads with MiXCR, one entry per CDR3 protein. The sample includes 700,000 to 850,000 distinct CDR3 sequences, about 33% of them seen just once. This clonotype has more than one count but fewer than ten. The target antigen is unknown. Looked up from germline, CDR1 is MGHRA and CDR2 is YSYEKL. The CDR3 loop spans 16 amino acids. Deletions cut 7 bases from V and 6 bases from J, with 23 bases between. This sequence originates from a human donor in good health (CMV status not recorded). Some clones in this sample may be carry-over from other donors' samples. The chain has TRBV4-1 and TRBJ2-3; D unclear. The specimen comprised cultured CD8+ T cells from PBMCs, sampled from culture after CMV antigen stimulation. The CDR3 region is CASNPGGSRITDTQYF. The CDR3 DNA reads TGCGCCAGCAACCCGGGTGGTAGCCGTATAACTGATACGCAGTATTTT.